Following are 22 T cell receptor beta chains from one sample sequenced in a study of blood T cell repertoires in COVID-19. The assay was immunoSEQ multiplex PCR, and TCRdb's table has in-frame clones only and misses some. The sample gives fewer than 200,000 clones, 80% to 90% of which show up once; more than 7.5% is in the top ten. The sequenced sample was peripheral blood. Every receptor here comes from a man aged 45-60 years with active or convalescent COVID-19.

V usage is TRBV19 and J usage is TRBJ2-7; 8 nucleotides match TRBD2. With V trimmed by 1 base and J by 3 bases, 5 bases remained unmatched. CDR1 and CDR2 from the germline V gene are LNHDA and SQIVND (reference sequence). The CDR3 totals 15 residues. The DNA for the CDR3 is TGTGCCAGTAGTATAGGGAGCGGGAGTAGCTACGAGCAGTACTTC. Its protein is CASSIGSGSSYEQYF.

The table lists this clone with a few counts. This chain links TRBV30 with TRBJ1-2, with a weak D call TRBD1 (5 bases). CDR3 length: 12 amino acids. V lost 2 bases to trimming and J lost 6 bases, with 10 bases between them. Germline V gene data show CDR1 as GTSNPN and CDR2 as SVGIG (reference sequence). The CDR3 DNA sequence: TGTGCCTGGAGTCAGGGTTGGCATGGCTACACCTTC. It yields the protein CAWSQGWHGYTF. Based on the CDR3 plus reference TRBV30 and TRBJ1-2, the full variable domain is SQTIHQWPATLVQPVGSPLSLECTVEGTSNPNLYWYRQAAGRGLQLLFYSVGIGQISSEVPQNLSASRPQDRQFILSSKKLLLSDSGFYLCAWSQGWHGYTFGSGTRLTVV.

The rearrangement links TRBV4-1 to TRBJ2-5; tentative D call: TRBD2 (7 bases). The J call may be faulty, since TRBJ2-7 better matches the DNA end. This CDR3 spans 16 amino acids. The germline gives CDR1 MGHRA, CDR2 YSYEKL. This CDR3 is CASSQFMAGAAYEQYF. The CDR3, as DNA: TGCGCCAGCAGCCAATTTATGGCGGGGGCCGCCTACGAGCAGTACTTC.

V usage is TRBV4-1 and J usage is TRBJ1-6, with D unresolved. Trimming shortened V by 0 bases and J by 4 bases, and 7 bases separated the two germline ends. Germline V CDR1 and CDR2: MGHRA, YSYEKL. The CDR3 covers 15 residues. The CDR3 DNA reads TGCGCCAGCAGCCAAGAACAGATTTATAATTCACCCCTCCACTTT. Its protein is CASSQEQIYNSPLHF.

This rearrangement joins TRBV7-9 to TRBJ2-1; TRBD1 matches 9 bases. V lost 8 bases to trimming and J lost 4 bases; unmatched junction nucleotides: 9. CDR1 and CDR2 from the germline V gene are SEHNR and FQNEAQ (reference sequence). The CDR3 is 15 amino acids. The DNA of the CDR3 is TGTGCCAGCGGTGCCGGGACAGGGAAATACAATGAGCAGTTCTTC. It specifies CASGAGTGKYNEQFF.

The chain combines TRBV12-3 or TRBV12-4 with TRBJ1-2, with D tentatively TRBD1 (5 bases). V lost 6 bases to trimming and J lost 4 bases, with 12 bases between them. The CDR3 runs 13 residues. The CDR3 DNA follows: TGTGCCAGCAGAGAACAGGAGATCTATGGCTACACCTTC. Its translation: CASREQEIYGYTF.

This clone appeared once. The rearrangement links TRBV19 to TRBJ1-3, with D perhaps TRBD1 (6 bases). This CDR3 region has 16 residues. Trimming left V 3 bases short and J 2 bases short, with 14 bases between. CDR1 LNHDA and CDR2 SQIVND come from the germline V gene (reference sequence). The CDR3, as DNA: TGTGCCAGTAGTATGATAGTACAGGGAGCTGGAAACACCATATATTTT. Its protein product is CASSMIVQGAGNTIYF.

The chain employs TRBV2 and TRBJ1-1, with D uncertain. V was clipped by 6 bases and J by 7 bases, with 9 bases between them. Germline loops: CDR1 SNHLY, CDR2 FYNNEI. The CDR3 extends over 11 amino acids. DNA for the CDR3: TGTGCCAGCAGCTACAGTGGTGAAGCTTTCTTT. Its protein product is CASSYSGEAFF.

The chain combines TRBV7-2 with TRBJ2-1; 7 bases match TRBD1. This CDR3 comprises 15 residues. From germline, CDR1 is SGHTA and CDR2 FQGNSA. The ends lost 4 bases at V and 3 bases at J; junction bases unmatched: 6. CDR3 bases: TGTGCCAGCAGCTACTGGACAGGAGTCTACAATGAGCAGTTCTTC. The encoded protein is CASSYWTGVYNEQFF.

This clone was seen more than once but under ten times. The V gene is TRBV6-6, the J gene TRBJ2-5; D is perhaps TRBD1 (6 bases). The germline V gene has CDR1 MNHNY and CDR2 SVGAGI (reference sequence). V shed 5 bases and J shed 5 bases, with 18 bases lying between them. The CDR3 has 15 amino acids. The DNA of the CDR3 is TGTGCCAGCAGTCGCGGAGAGGGGGTCGCGGAGACCCAGTACTTC. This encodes CASSRGEGVAETQYF.

Written as DNA, the CDR3 is TGCGCCAGCAGCCAAGAGGGGACAGGGACTTCCAATCAGCCCCAGCATTTT. The encoded protein is CASSQEGTGTSNQPQHF. V is TRBV4-1 and J is TRBJ1-5; 9 positions agree with TRBD1. V shed 0 bases, J shed 3 bases, and the junction held 6 bases outside the gene matches. Germline values: CDR1 MGHRA, CDR2 YSYEKL. This CDR3 region has 17 residues.

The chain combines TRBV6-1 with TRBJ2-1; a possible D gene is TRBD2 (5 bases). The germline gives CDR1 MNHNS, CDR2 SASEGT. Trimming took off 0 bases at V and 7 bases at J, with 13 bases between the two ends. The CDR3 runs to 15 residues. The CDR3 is CASSEAGAGENEQFF. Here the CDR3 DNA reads TGTGCCAGCAGTGAAGCTGGCGCCGGGGAGAATGAGCAGTTCTTC.

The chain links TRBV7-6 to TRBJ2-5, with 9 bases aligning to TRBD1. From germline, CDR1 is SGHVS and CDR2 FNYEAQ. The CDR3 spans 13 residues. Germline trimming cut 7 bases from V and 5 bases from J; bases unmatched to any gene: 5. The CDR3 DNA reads TGTGCCAGCATTGACAGGGGGTCGGAGACCCAGTACTTC. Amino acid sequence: CASIDRGSETQYF.

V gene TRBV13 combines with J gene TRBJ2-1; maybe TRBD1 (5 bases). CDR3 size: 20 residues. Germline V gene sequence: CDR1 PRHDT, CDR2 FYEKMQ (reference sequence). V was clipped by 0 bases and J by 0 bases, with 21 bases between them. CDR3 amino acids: CASSLGSARQPRSSYNEQFF. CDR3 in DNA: TGTGCCAGCAGCTTAGGTTCCGCGAGACAGCCCCGTAGCTCCTACAATGAGCAGTTCTTC.

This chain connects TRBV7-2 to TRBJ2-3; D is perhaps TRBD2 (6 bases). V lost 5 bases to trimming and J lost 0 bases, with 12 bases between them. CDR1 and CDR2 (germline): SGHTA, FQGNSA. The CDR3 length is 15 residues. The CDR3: CASSPPAGSTDTQYF. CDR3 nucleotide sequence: TGTGCCAGCAGCCCCCCGGCGGGGAGCACAGATACGCAGTATTTT.

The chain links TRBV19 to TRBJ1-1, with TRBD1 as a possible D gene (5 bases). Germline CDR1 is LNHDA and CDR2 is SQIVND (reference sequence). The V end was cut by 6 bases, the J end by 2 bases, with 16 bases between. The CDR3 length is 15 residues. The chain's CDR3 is CASRPNGGDNTEAFF. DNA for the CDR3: TGTGCCAGTAGACCAAACGGGGGTGACAACACTGAAGCTTTCTTT.

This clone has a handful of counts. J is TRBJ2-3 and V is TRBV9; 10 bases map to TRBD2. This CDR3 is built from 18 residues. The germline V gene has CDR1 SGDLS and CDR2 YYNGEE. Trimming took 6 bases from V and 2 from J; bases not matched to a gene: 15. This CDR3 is CASTLMPSGSKDTDTQYF. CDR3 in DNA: TGTGCCAGCACCTTAATGCCTAGCGGGAGTAAGGACACAGATACGCAGTATTTT.

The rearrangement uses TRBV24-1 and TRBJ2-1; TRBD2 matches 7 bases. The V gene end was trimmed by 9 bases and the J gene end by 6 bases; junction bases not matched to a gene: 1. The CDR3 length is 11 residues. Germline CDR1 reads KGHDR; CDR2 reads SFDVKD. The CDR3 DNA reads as TGTGCCACCGGGGAGGGCAATGAGCAGTTCTTC. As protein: CATGEGNEQFF.

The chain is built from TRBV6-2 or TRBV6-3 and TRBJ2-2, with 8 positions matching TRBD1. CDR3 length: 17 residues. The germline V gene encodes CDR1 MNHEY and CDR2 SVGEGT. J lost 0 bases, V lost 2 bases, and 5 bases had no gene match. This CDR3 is CASSYPTGGANTGELFF. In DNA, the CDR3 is TGTGCCAGCAGTTACCCCACAGGGGGAGCGAACACCGGGGAGCTGTTTTTT.

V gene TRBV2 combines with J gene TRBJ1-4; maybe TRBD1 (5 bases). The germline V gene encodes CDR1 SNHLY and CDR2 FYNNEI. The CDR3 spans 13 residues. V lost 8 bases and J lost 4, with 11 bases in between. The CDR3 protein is CASGAVYNEKLFF. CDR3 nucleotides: TGTGCCAGCGGGGCCGTCTATAATGAAAAACTGTTTTTT.

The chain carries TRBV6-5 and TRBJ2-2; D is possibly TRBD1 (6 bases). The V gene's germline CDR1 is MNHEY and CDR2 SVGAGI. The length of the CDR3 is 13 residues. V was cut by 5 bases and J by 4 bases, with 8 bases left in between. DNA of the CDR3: TGTGCCAGCAGTCCCAGGGGCACCGGGGAGCTGTTTTTT. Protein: CASSPRGTGELFF.

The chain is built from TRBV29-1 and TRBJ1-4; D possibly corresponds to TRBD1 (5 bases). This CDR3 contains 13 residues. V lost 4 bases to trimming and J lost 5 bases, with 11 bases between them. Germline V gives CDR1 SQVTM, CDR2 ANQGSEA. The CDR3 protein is CSVVETANEKLFF. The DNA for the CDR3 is TGCAGCGTTGTGGAGACAGCAAATGAAAAACTGTTTTTT.